These T cell receptor beta chains were read from a single sample in a study of T-cell memory formation after mild COVID-19. From the 5' RACE reads, TCRdb called clonotypes with MiXCR, one entry per CDR3 protein. The sample records fewer than 200,000 distinct CDR3 sequences, about a fifth being singletons. The material sequenced was PBMCs or a T cell subset sorted from them (not recorded which). These receptors were taken from an adult woman who had mild COVID-19 (a few samples of this study predate the infection). Cell type and time point are not known. Each CDR3 is given with its conserved first and last residue. The D gene is left open where the match is weak. Only part of the rows carry a size: once, few, many, or a class if the clone is expanded.

cdr3_nt	cdr3_aa	v_call	j_call	d_call	clone_size
TGCAGCGTTGTGGGGTCCGAAACAACAGGAACCTACGAGCAGTACTTC	CSVVGSETTGTYEQYF	TRBV29-1	TRBJ2-7	NA	few
TGTGCCACCAGTGATTCCCTTGGTGAGCAGTTCTTC	CATSDSLGEQFF	TRBV24-1	TRBJ2-1	NA	few
TGTGCCAGCAGCCCGTGGACAGGGCAAGGGTGGGCCGAGCAGTACTTC	CASSPWTGQGWAEQYF	TRBV7-8	TRBJ2-7	TRBD1	few
TGTGCCAGCAGCCCGATGGGGAATGAGCAGTTCTTC	CASSPMGNEQFF	TRBV7-2	TRBJ2-1	NA	few
TGTGCCACCAGTGACTCCGGCCACAATGAGCAGTTCTTC	CATSDSGHNEQFF	TRBV24-1	TRBJ2-1	NA	NA
TGCGCCAGCAGCCAAGAGAAAGTATCATCTGGCTACACCTTC	CASSQEKVSSGYTF	TRBV4-1	TRBJ1-2	NA	few
TGTGCCACCAGTGATACCGGGACAGGGACTTCCGAGCAGTACTTC	CATSDTGTGTSEQYF	TRBV24-1	TRBJ2-7	TRBD1	few
TGTGCCAGCAGCCCTCTGACAGGGGCAATGTATATGGAGCAGTTCTTC	CASSPLTGAMYMEQFF	TRBV7-2	TRBJ2-1	TRBD1	NA
TGTGCCAGCAGTGAGACAGGCCTTAACACCGGGGAGCTGTTTTTT	CASSETGLNTGELFF	TRBV6-2/TRBV6-3	TRBJ2-2	NA	few
TGTGCCAGCAGCCCCGCGGGGATTGGTAATCAGCCCCAGCATTTT	CASSPAGIGNQPQHF	TRBV7-6	TRBJ1-5	NA	NA
TGTGCCAGCAGCTTAAGTAACAGGGTCAGAGATACGCAGTATTTT	CASSLSNRVRDTQYF	TRBV7-2	TRBJ2-3	NA	NA
TGTGCCACCGCCCACCGGGACAGGGGGCCCAAAGAGACCCAGTACTTC	CATAHRDRGPKETQYF	TRBV15	TRBJ2-5	TRBD1	once
TGTGCCAGCAGTTACATCAGCATGGGACAGGGGAACACTGAAGCTTTCTTT	CASSYISMGQGNTEAFF	TRBV6-5	TRBJ1-1	TRBD1	few
TGTGCCAGCAGCGGAGACCGGGAGAGGGGGGATACGCAGTATTTT	CASSGDRERGDTQYF	TRBV13	TRBJ2-3	NA	few
TGTGCCAGCACCTTGGGGCCTTCTAACTATGGCTACACCTTC	CASTLGPSNYGYTF	TRBV6-5	TRBJ1-2	NA	NA
TGTGCCAGCAGCCCCGCGGGGGGCTTCACAGATACGCAGTATTTT	CASSPAGGFTDTQYF	TRBV7-6	TRBJ2-3	TRBD2	NA
TGTGCCAGCAGCCTTCACCCCCTGGTAGCGTCTCAAGAGACCCAGTACTTC	CASSLHPLVASQETQYF	TRBV4-2	TRBJ2-5	NA	NA
TGTGCCAGCAGTCTAAGTTTGGACTATGGCTACACCTTC	CASSLSLDYGYTF	TRBV27	TRBJ1-2	NA	few
TGTGCCAGCACACAAGCCCCGGTTAGCTACACCTTC	CASTQAPVSYTF	TRBV9	TRBJ1-2	NA	NA
TGTGCCAGCAGTTTAGGGGGTTTATATCAGCCCCAGCATTTT	CASSLGGLYQPQHF	TRBV12-3/TRBV12-4	TRBJ1-5	NA	few
TGTGCCAGCAGGGGACAGGGTGCGGGGCGTGATCAGCCCCAGCATTTT	CASRGQGAGRDQPQHF	TRBV27	TRBJ1-5	TRBD1	NA
TGTGCTAGTGGTTTCCCCGCGGCGGGACCCGAGGATACGCAGTATTTT	CASGFPAAGPEDTQYF	TRBV12-5	TRBJ2-3	NA	many
TGTGCCAGCAGCTCGAATCTAGAACCCCACTACGAGCAGTACTTC	CASSSNLEPHYEQYF	TRBV13	TRBJ2-7	NA	NA
TGCAGCGCTTACACCGCCTATGGCTACACCTTC	CSAYTAYGYTF	TRBV29-1	TRBJ1-2	NA	NA
TGTGCCAGCAGTTCGACGTTTAGTCAAAAACTGTTTTTT	CASSSTFSQKLFF	TRBV6-5	TRBJ1-4	NA	NA
TGTGCCAGCAGCTTAGAAGCAGGGGGGGGAACTGAAGCTTTCTTT	CASSLEAGGGTEAFF	TRBV7-6	TRBJ1-1	TRBD1	NA
TGTGCCAGCAGTGCCGCGACAGTAAAATATAATTCACCCCTCCACTTT	CASSAATVKYNSPLHF	TRBV6-5	TRBJ1-6	NA	NA
TGTGCCAGCCTAGGAAGCGGGCTGTCAGATACGCAGTATTTT	CASLGSGLSDTQYF	TRBV7-9	TRBJ2-3	NA	few
TGTGCCAGCAGCTTAGATGGGTCAGTTAGAGGGAACATTCAGTACTTC	CASSLDGSVRGNIQYF	TRBV7-9	TRBJ2-4	NA	NA
TGTGCCAGCTCATCGACTCATGATGGCAATCAGCCCCAGCATTTT	CASSSTHDGNQPQHF	TRBV18	TRBJ1-5	NA	few
TGCAGTGCTAGAGATACCAGTTACAATGAGCAGTTCTTC	CSARDTSYNEQFF	TRBV20-1	TRBJ2-1	NA	few
TGTGCCAGCAGCCCCACCGGGACAGGGGCCTACAATGAGCAGTTCTTC	CASSPTGTGAYNEQFF	TRBV6-5	TRBJ2-1	TRBD1	NA